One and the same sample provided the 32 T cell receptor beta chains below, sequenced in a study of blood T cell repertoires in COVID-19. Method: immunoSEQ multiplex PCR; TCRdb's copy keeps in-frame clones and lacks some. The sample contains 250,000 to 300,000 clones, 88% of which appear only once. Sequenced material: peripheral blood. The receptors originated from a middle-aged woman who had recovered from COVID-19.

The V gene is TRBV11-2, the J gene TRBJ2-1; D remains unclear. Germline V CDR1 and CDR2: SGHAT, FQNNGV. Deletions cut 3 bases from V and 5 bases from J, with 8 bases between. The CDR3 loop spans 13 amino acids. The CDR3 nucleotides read TGTGCCAGCAGCTTTGTCTCAGACAATGAGCAGTTCTTC. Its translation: CASSFVSDNEQFF.

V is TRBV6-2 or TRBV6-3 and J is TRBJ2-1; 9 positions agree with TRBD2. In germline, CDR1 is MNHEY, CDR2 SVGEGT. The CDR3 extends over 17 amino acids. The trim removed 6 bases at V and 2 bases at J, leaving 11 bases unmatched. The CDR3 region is CASSPNGLAGPYNEQFF. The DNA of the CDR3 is TGTGCCAGCAGCCCCAACGGGCTAGCGGGACCCTACAATGAGCAGTTCTTC.

The CDR3, as DNA: TGTGCCAGCAGGGCCGGGACTAGCGGGCATACCTACGAGCAGTACTTC. Translating it yields CASRAGTSGHTYEQYF. J is TRBJ2-7 and V is TRBV2; 12 bases match TRBD2. The J segment lost 2 bases and the V segment lost 6 bases, leaving 8 bases of the junction unmatched. CDR1 is SNHLY and CDR2 is FYNNEI in the germline V gene. The CDR3 loop spans 16 amino acids.

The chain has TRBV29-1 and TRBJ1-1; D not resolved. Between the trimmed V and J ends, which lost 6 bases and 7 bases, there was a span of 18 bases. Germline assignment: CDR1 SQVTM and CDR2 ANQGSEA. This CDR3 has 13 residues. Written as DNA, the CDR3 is TGCAGCGTCCCCAAGGGAGGGTGGGGTGAAGCTTTCTTT. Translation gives CSVPKGGWGEAFF.

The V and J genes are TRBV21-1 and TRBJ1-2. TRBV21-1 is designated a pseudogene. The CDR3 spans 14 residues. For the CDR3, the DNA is TGTGCCAGCCGCAAGAGAGGCCATATCCATGGCTACACCTTC. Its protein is CASRKRGHIHGYTF.

CDR3 sequence (DNA): TGCGCCAGCAGCTTGGCCCACCGGGGGGCGAACACCGGGGAGCTGTTTTTT. Translating it yields CASSLAHRGANTGELFF. The J gene is TRBJ2-2, the V gene TRBV5-1; 7 nucleotides agree with TRBD2. The CDR3 loop spans 17 amino acids. The junction had 5 bases not matched to a gene; V was cut back by 0 bases and J by 0 bases. Germline lookup yields CDR1 SGHRS and CDR2 YFSETQ.

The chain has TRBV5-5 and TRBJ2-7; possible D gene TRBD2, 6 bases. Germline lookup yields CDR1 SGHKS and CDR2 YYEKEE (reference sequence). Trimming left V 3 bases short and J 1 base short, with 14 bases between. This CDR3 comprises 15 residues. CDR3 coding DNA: TGTGCCAGCAGCTCCGTGGGGGGTGGTTCCTACGAGCAGTACTTC. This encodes CASSSVGGGSYEQYF.

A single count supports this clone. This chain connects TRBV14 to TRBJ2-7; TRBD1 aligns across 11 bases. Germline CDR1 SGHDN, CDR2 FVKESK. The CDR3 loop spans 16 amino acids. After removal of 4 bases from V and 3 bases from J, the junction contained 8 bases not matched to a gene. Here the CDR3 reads CASSPHGQGAHYEQYV. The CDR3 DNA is TGTGCCAGCAGCCCCCACGGACAGGGGGCTCACTACGAGCAGTACGTC.

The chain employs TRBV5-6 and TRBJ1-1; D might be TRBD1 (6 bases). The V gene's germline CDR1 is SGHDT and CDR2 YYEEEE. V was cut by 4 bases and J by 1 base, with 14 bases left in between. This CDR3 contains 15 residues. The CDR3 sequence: CASSPGGASNTEAFF. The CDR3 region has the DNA TGTGCCAGCAGCCCCGGGGGGGCCTCGAACACTGAAGCTTTCTTT.

CDR3 bases: TGTGCCAGCAGCGCCGGTCCAGGGGCCTCTGGGGCCAACGTCCTGACTTTC. As protein: CASSAGPGASGANVLTF. This chain uses TRBV7-2 with TRBJ2-6, with D perhaps matching TRBD1 (6 bases). V was clipped by 5 bases and J by 0 bases, with 14 bases between them. The CDR3 contains 17 residues. Germline values: CDR1 SGHTA, CDR2 FQGNSA.

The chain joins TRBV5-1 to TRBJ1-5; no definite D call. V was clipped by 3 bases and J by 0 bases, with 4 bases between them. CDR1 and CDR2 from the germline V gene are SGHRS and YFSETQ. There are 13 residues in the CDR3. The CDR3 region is CASSSGSNQPQHF. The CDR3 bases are TGCGCCAGCAGCTCGGGTAGCAATCAGCCCCAGCATTTT.

The CDR3 protein is CARSNPGLAGAYEQYF. CDR3 DNA sequence: TGTGCCAGAAGCAACCCTGGACTAGCGGGAGCCTACGAGCAGTACTTC. The J gene is TRBJ2-7, the V gene TRBV5-3; 13 bases are a match to TRBD2. TRBV5-3 qualifies as an ORF whose function is uncertain. The trim removed 4 bases at V and 2 bases at J, leaving 6 bases unmatched. The CDR3 spans 16 residues.

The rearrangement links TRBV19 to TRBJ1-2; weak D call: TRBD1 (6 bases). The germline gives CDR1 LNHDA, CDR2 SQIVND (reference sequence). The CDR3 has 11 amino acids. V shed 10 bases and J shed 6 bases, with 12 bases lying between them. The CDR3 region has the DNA TGTGCCACCATACAGGGACATGGCTACACCTTC. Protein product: CATIQGHGYTF.

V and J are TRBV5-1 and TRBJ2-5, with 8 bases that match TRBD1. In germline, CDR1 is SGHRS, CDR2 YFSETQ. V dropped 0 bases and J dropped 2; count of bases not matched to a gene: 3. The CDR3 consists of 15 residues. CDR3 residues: CASSLVWDRQETQYF. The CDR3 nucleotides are TGCGCCAGCAGCTTGGTATGGGACAGGCAAGAGACCCAGTACTTC.

The CDR3 bases are TGCAGCGTTGAAGTGGGAGGCCCTAATTCACCCCTCCACTTT. Amino acid sequence: CSVEVGGPNSPLHF. This chain joins TRBV29-1 and TRBJ1-6; D ambiguous. This CDR3 has 14 amino acids. V lost 1 base, J lost 6 bases, and 10 bases lay in between. Germline lookup yields CDR1 SQVTM and CDR2 ANQGSEA.

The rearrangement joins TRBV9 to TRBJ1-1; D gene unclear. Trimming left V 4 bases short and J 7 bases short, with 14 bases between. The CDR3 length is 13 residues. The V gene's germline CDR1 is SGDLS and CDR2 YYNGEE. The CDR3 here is CASSPSGRIEAFF. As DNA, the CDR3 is TGTGCCAGCAGCCCCAGTGGGAGGATTGAAGCTTTCTTT.

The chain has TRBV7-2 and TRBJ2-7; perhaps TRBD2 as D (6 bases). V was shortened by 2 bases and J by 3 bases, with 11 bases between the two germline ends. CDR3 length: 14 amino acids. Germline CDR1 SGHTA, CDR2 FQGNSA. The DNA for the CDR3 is TGTGCCAGCAGCTTAACGCGGGGACGCTACGAGCAGTACTTC. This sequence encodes CASSLTRGRYEQYF.

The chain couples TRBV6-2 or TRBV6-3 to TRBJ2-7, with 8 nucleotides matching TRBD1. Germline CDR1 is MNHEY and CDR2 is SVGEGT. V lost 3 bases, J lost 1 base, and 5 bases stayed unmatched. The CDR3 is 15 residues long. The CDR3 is CASSYGTGRSYEQYF. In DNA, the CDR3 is TGTGCCAGCAGTTATGGGACAGGCCGTTCCTACGAGCAGTACTTC.

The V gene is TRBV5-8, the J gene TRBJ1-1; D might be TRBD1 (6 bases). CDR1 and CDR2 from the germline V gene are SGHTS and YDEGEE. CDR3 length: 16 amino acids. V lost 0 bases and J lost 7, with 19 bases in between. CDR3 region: CASSLDLGRGMSEAFF. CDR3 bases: TGTGCCAGCAGCTTGGATTTAGGCAGGGGTATGAGTGAAGCTTTCTTT.

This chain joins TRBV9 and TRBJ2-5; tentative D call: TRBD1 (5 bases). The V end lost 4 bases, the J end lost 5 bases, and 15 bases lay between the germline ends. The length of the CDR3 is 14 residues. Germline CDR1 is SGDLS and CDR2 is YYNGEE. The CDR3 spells CASSTPDSWETQYF. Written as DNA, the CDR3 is TGTGCCAGCAGCACCCCTGACAGTTGGGAGACCCAGTACTTC. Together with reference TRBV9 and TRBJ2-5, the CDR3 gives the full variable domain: DSGVTQTPKHLITATGQRVTLRCSPRSGDLSVYWYQQSLDQGLQFLIQYYNGEERAKGNILERFSAQQFPDLHSELNLSSLELGDSALYFCASSTPDSWETQYFGPGTRLLVL.

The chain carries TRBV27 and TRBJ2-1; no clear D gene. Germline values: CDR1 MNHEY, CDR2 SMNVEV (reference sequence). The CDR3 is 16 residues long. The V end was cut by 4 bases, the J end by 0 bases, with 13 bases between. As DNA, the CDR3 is TGTGCCAGCAGTTCCCCTAGTCGAAGCTCCTACAATGAGCAGTTCTTC. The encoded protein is CASSSPSRSSYNEQFF.

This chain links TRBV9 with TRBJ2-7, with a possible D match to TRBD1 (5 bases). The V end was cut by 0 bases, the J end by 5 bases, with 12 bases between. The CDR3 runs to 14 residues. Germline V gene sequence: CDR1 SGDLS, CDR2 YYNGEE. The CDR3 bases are TGTGCCAGCAGCGTAGTCCCAGGGTTTGACGAGCAGTACTTC. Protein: CASSVVPGFDEQYF.

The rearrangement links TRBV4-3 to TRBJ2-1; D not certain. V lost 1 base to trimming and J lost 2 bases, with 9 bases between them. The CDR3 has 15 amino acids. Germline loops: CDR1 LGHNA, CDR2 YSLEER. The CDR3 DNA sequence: TGCGCCAGCAGCCAAGGGCGGAGACCCTACAATGAGCAGTTCTTC. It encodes CASSQGRRPYNEQFF.

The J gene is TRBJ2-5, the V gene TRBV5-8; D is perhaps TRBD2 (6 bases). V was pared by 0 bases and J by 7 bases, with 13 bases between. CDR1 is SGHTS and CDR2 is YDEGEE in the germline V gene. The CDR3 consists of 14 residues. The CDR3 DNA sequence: TGTGCCAGCAGCTTGGGGCATCCCGGGGGGACCCAGTACTTC. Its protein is CASSLGHPGGTQYF.

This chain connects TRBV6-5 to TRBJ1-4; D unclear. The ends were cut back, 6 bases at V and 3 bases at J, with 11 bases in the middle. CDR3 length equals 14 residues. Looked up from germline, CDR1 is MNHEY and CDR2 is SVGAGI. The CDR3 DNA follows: TGTGCCAGCAGGCACCACGAGTCTAATGAAAAACTGTTTTTT. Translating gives CASRHHESNEKLFF.

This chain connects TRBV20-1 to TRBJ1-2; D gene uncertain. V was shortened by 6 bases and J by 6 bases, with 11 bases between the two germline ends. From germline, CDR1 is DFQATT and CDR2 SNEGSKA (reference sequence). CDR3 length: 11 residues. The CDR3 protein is CSALRPDGYTF. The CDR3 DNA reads TGCAGTGCCCTCCGCCCAGATGGCTACACCTTC.

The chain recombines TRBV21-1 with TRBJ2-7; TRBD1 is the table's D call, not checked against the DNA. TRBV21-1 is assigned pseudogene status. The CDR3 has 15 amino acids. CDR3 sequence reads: CASSKGGQFLRGQYF. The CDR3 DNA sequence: TGTGCCAGCAGCAAAGGGGGGCAGTTCCTACGAGGACAGTACTTC.

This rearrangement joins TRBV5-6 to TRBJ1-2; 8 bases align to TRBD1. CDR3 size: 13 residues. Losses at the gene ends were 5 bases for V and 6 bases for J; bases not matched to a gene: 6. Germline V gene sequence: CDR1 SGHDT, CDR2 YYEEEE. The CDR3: CASSLGQGDGYTF. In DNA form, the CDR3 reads TGTGCCAGCAGTCTCGGACAGGGCGATGGCTACACCTTC.

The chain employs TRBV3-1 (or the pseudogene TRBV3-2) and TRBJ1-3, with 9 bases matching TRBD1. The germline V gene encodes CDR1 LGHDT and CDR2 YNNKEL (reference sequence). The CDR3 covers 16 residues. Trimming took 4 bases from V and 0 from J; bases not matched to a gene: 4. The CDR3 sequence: CASSPRDRASGNTIYF. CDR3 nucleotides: TGTGCCAGCAGCCCACGGGACAGGGCCTCTGGAAACACCATATATTTT.

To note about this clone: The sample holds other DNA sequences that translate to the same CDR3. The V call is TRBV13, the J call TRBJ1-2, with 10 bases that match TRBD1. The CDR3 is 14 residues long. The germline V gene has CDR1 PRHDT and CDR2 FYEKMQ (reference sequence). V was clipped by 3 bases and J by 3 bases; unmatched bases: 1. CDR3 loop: CASSLGTGDYGYTF. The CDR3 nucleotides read TGTGCCAGCAGCTTGGGGACAGGGGACTATGGCTACACCTTC.

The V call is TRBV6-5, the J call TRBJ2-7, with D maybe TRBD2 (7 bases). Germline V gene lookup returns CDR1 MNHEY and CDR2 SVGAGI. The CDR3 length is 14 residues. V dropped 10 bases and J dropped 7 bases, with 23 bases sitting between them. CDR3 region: CATSQGGRVGEQYF. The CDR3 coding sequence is TGTGCCACCTCCCAAGGGGGGAGGGTGGGGGAGCAGTACTTC.

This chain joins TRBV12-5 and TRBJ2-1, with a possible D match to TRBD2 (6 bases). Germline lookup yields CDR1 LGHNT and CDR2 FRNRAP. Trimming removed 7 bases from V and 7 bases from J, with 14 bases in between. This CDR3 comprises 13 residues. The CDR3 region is CASASGLRNEQFF. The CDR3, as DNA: TGTGCTAGTGCGTCGGGACTGAGGAATGAGCAGTTCTTC.